This T cell receptor beta chain is from a study of blood T cell repertoires in COVID-19. Study background: Either two negative PCRs, clearance, or symptom resolution qualified Cohort 3 donors as recovered. Sources were T cells, B-cell-depleted T cells, or PBMCs; the material itself was cDNA or gDNA. COVID-19 samples collected from the United States, Italy and Spain covered acute and convalescent phases.

The method was immunoSEQ multiplex PCR; TCRdb's version includes in-frame clones alone and lacks a portion of them. The profile shows over 150,000 clones, 79% of them singletons. Grouping used clinical history reported by participants in a survey and questionnaire. This clone was recorded a few times. The sequenced sample was PBMCs or T cells enriched from blood (not recorded which). The sequence was collected from a woman in her 70s in a cohort exposed to, infected with or recovered from COVID-19 (not recorded which).

For the CDR3, the DNA is TGTGCTAGTGGTTTGGGGGGGGTAGCGGGACCCTTTTACAATGAGCAGTTCTTC. Protein: CASGLGGVAGPFYNEQFF. The gene calls are TRBV12-5 and TRBJ2-1; 8 bases are a match to TRBD2. Germline V gene sequence: CDR1 LGHNT, CDR2 FRNRAP. This CDR3 region has 18 residues. V lost 1 base and J lost 4; bases outside the gene matches: 12.